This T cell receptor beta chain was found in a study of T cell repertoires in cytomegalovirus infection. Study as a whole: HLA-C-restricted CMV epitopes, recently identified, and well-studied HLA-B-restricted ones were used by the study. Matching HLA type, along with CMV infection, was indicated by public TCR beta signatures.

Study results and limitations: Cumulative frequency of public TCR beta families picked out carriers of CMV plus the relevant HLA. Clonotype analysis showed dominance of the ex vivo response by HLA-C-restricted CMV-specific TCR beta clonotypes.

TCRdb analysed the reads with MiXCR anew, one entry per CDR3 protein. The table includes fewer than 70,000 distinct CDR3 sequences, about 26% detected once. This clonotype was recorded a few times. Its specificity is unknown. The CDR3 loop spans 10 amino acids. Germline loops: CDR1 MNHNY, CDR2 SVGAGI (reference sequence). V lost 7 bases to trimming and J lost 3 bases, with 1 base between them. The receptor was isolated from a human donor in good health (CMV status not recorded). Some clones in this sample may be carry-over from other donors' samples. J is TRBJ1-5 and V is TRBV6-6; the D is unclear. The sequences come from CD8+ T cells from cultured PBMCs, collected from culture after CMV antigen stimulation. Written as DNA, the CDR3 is TGTGCCAGCAACAATCAGCCCCAGCATTTT. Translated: CASNNQPQHF.